This entry features one T cell receptor beta chain sequence. Antigen specificity is unknown. As to time point: baseline, week 1 (first vaccination visit). Treatment described: pre-vaccination baseline after standard-of-care therapy. Trimming pared 4 bases from V and 1 base from J, leaving 7 bases between. Germline V gives CDR1 LNHNV, CDR2 YYDKDF (reference sequence). The CDR3 is 13 residues long. These data originate in a study of a mutant IDH1 vaccine in newly diagnosed glioma. Across the whole study: Radiotherapy, temozolomide, or both had been given previously, and both were given to most.

Assay used: immunoSEQ multiplex PCR; TCRdb lists only in-frame clones, some missing. Of approximately 35,000 clones in the sample, about 88% were seen once. Whole-study results and caveats: Of all patients, around 93% showed vaccine-induced immune responses.

V gene TRBV15 combines with J gene TRBJ1-1; D is unresolved. The sample consisted of PBMCs, taken from a glioma patient treated with radiotherapy, temozolomide or both. This TCR came from a woman between 35 and 50 years old with glioma. The CDR3, as DNA: TGTGCCACCAGCAACAGAGGGAACACTGAAGCTTTCTTT. Its protein is CATSNRGNTEAFF.